The T cell receptor beta chain under discussion was sequenced for a study of PD-1 blockade in classical Hodgkin lymphoma. Across the whole study: Every 2 weeks, patients had 3 mg/kg nivolumab intravenously. Study-wide points: Although disease activity or prior therapy may be involved, causes of the repertoire differences remain undefined. Exclusion covered patients beginning nivolumab under 1 year post-ASCT.

The assay was immunoSEQ multiplex PCR, and TCRdb's table has in-frame clones only and misses some. This table has 35,000 or so clones, approximately 82% appearing once. This clone was recorded a few times. Its cognate antigen is unknown. Germline V gives CDR1 SNHLY, CDR2 FYNNEI. The CDR3 contains 15 residues. V lost 5 bases, J lost 1 base, and 9 bases lay in between. Each and every patient relapsed after autologous stem cell transplantation, and patients got differing brentuximab vedotin exposure. The sequencing used peripheral blood mononuclear cells (PBMCs), collected before the second cycle of nivolumab. J is TRBJ2-6 and V is TRBV2, with no clear D. The sequence derives from a human donor with classical Hodgkin lymphoma. The CDR3, as DNA: TGTGCCAGCAGTCTCCTAGGTTCTGGGGCCAACGTCCTGACTTTC. It yields the protein CASSLLGSGANVLTF. Full variable domain (outside the CDR3, taken from reference TRBV2 and TRBJ2-6): EPEVTQTPSHQVTQMGQEVILRCVPISNHLYFYWYRQILGQKVEFLVSFYNNEISEKSEIFDDQFSVERPDGSNFTLKIRSTKLEDSAMYFCASSLLGSGANVLTFGAGSRLTVL.